What follows are 5 T cell receptor beta chains derived from one specimen sequenced in a study of blood T cell repertoires in COVID-19. Method: immunoSEQ multiplex PCR; TCRdb's copy keeps in-frame clones and lacks some. Of a few hundred thousand clones in the sample, around nine tenths were seen once. Sequenced sample: peripheral blood. The receptors here all came from a man aged 60 to 69 with acute or convalescent COVID-19.

This clone was seen once. The V and J genes are TRBV5-1 and TRBJ1-6; the match to TRBD1 covers 9 bases. V was pared by 0 bases and J by 9 bases, with 4 bases of the junction left unmatched. This CDR3 contains 15 residues. Germline CDR1 is SGHRS and CDR2 is YFSETQ. This CDR3 reads CASSLGDRVGSPLHF. In DNA, the CDR3 is TGCGCCAGCAGCTTGGGGGACAGGGTTGGTTCACCCCTCCACTTT.

The chain combines TRBV3-1 (or the pseudogene TRBV3-2) with TRBJ2-1, with D possibly matching TRBD2 (6 bases). Looked up from germline, CDR1 is LGHDT and CDR2 is YNNKEL (reference sequence). CDR3 length: 16 amino acids. Deletions cut 4 bases from V and 7 bases from J, with 20 bases between. CDR3 sequence (DNA): TGTGCCAGCAGCCCCTGGGCGGGGCCCTCCGGGAATGAGCAGTTCTTC. This sequence encodes CASSPWAGPSGNEQFF.

This rearrangement joins TRBV5-6 to TRBJ2-4; TRBD2 might be the D (5 bases). Trimming stripped 3 bases from V and 4 bases from J, with 14 bases between. In germline, CDR1 is SGHDT, CDR2 YYEEEE. The CDR3 has 15 residues. CDR3 coding DNA: TGTGCCAGCAGCTCCACCAGGAGGCCAAAAAACATTCAGTACTTC. As protein: CASSSTRRPKNIQYF.

This rearrangement joins TRBV6-5 to TRBJ2-3; D is perhaps TRBD1 (5 bases). The length of the CDR3 is 14 residues. With 2 bases removed from V and 4 bases from J, the gap between germline ends came to 10 bases. The germline V gene encodes CDR1 MNHEY and CDR2 SVGAGI. The CDR3 sequence: CASSYGQGPDTQYF. Here the CDR3 DNA reads TGTGCCAGCAGTTACGGGCAGGGCCCAGATACGCAGTATTTT.

V usage is TRBV5-4 and J usage is TRBJ2-3; possibly TRBD1 for D (6 bases). V lost 4 bases to trimming and J lost 2 bases, with 14 bases between them. The CDR3 totals 15 residues. The germline gives CDR1 SGHNT, CDR2 YYREEE (reference sequence). The CDR3 bases are TGTGCCAGCAGCCTACGACAGGCTTTCACAGATACGCAGTATTTT. Translating it yields CASSLRQAFTDTQYF.